Each of the 16 T cell receptor beta chains below was sequenced from the same sample in a study of shared clonotypes between healthy human individuals. TCRdb's copy holds only in-frame clones and misses some; the assay was immunoSEQ multiplex PCR. The sample consists of around 1.4 million clones, around 98.5% of them appearing once. What was sequenced was naive CD4+ T cells sorted from blood. Subset defined: CD45RA+ positively selected. Every receptor here comes from a man aged 25 to 40 in good health.

This rearrangement joins TRBV11-2 to TRBJ1-1; no reliable D call. Germline CDR1 and CDR2: SGHAT and FQNNGV. The length of the CDR3 is 11 residues. V dropped 7 bases and J dropped 7 bases, with 10 bases sitting between them. Here the CDR3 reads CASTAWVEAFF. DNA of the CDR3: TGTGCCAGCACCGCGTGGGTTGAAGCTTTCTTT.

CDR3 in amino acids: CASSPGTGVPGELFF. The CDR3 DNA follows: TGCGCCAGCAGTCCCGGGACAGGAGTCCCCGGGGAGCTGTTTTTT. This chain uses TRBV5-1 with TRBJ2-2; 8 bases map to TRBD1. The CDR3 is made up of 15 amino acids. The junction had 9 bases not matched to a gene; V was cut back by 5 bases and J by 6 bases. Germline CDR1 reads SGHRS; CDR2 reads YFSETQ.

The chain uses TRBV11-2 and TRBJ2-1; D may be TRBD1 (5 bases). Germline-derived CDR1 and CDR2 are SGHAT and FQNNGV. This CDR3 is built from 12 residues. V lost 0 bases and J 13 bases, leaving 10 bases between the germline ends. The CDR3 DNA reads as TGTGCCAGCAGCTTAGACCGACAGATACAGTTCTTC. This codes for CASSLDRQIQFF.

As to this clone: In the same sample, other DNA sequences code for this CDR3. The J gene is TRBJ2-7, the V gene TRBV2; possibly TRBD1 for D (5 bases). The V gene lost 4 bases and the J gene lost 3 bases, with 7 bases spanning the gap. Germline CDR1 is SNHLY and CDR2 is FYNNEI. The CDR3 totals 12 residues. The CDR3 DNA reads as TGTGCCAGCAGTGGGGGCGGCTACGAGCAGTACTTC. As protein: CASSGGGYEQYF.

The chain combines TRBV27 with TRBJ1-5, with 8 bases fitting TRBD1. CDR1 MNHEY and CDR2 SMNVEV come from the germline V gene (reference sequence). Trimming cost V 2 bases and J 2 bases; bases outside gene matches: 8. CDR3 length: 17 residues. CDR3: CASSLDRTGIRNQPQHF. The CDR3 nucleotides read TGTGCCAGCAGTTTAGACAGGACAGGGATACGCAATCAGCCCCAGCATTTT.

V and J are TRBV7-2 and TRBJ2-7; 11 nucleotides align to TRBD2. V dropped 0 bases and J dropped 5; count of bases not matched to a gene: 3. This CDR3 is built from 15 residues. Germline CDR1 is SGHTA and CDR2 is FQGNSA. The CDR3 loop is CASSLASGRADEQYF. CDR3 DNA: TGTGCCAGCAGCTTAGCTAGCGGGAGGGCTGACGAGCAGTACTTC.

This clone appeared a single time. V is TRBV6-5 and J is TRBJ1-5, with D perhaps matching TRBD1 (5 bases). Trimming cost V 5 bases and J 5 bases, with 10 bases left between them. The germline V gene has CDR1 MNHEY and CDR2 SVGAGI. The CDR3 covers 13 residues. The CDR3 DNA reads as TGTGCCAGCAGTCGCACAGGATATCAGCCCCAGCATTTT. Its protein product is CASSRTGYQPQHF.

About this clone: The junction and the germline gene differ at one end; a read error may be behind it. The chain has TRBV10-3 and TRBJ2-1, with a weak D call TRBD1 (6 bases). There are 12 residues in the CDR3. Germline V gene sequence: CDR1 ENHRY, CDR2 SYGVKD. In DNA, the CDR3 is TGTGCCCTCAGGGGCTCGGCGGATGAGCAGTTCTTC. As protein: CALRGSADEQFF.

The V and J genes are TRBV18 and TRBJ2-1, with 8 nucleotides matching TRBD2. V trimming: 1 base; J trimming: 4 bases; junction bases outside the gene matches: 3. The CDR3 has 15 residues. The V gene's germline CDR1 is KGHSH and CDR2 LQKENI. The DNA for the CDR3 is TGTGCCAGCTCACCACAGAGCGGGGGATACAATGAGCAGTTCTTC. This translates into CASSPQSGGYNEQFF.

The chain is built from TRBV4-3 and TRBJ2-7, with D perhaps matching TRBD1 (5 bases). Germline CDR1 LGHNA, CDR2 YSLEER. Trimming removed 3 bases from V and 7 bases from J, with 16 bases in between. This CDR3 region has 14 residues. The CDR3 nucleotides read TGCGCCAGCAGCCAGCAAGCTAGGGGCTCGGAGCAGTACTTC. It translates to CASSQQARGSEQYF.

The chain uses TRBV5-4 and TRBJ2-5; TRBD1 matches at 7 bases. The CDR3 is made up of 13 amino acids. In germline, CDR1 is SGHNT, CDR2 YYREEE (reference sequence). Trimming took 4 bases from V and 3 from J; bases not matched to a gene: 3. Here the CDR3 reads CASSLGTEETQYF. CDR3 DNA sequence: TGTGCCAGCAGCCTAGGGACAGAAGAGACCCAGTACTTC. Together with reference TRBV5-4 and TRBJ2-5, the CDR3 gives the full variable domain: ETGVTQSPTHLIKTRGQQVTLRCSSQSGHNTVSWYQQALGQGPQFIFQYYREEENGRGNFPPRFSGLQFPNYSSELNVNALELDDSALYLCASSLGTEETQYFGPGTRLLVL.

V gene TRBV30 combines with J gene TRBJ2-7, with no clear D. The ends were cut back, 0 bases at V and 0 bases at J, with 9 bases in the middle. The CDR3 is 14 residues long. Germline CDR1 is GTSNPN and CDR2 is SVGIG (reference sequence). The CDR3 DNA follows: TGTGCCTGGAGTGTAGCCCTGAGCTCCTACGAGCAGTACTTC. Its translation: CAWSVALSSYEQYF.

In DNA form, the CDR3 reads TGTGCCAGCAGCCCTGACCAGGTCCTCAAAACAGATACGCAGTATTTT. Encoded protein: CASSPDQVLKTDTQYF. V is TRBV7-8 and J is TRBJ2-3; no reliable D call. The CDR3 length is 16 residues. Germline V gene sequence: CDR1 SGHVS, CDR2 FQNEAQ. V dropped 5 bases and J dropped 3 bases, with 18 bases sitting between them. Drawing the rest from reference TRBV7-8 and TRBJ2-3, the complete variable domain is GAGVSQSPRYKVAKRGQDVALRCDPISGHVSLFWYQQALGQGPEFLTYFQNEAQLDKSGLPSDRFFAERPEGSVSTLKIQRTQQEDSAVYLCASSPDQVLKTDTQYFGPGTRLTVL.

This clone was picked up one time. The chain carries TRBV10-1 and TRBJ2-7; TRBD2 is a possible D gene (5 bases). Deletions cut 6 bases from V and 5 bases from J, with 20 bases between. Germline V gene lookup returns CDR1 WNHNN and CDR2 SYGVQD (reference sequence). CDR3 length equals 15 residues. CDR3 in DNA: TGCGCCAGCAGCGAGGGAAGGTCAGTTAGGGACGAGCAGTACTTC. Translating gives CASSEGRSVRDEQYF.

The chain links TRBV4-1 to TRBJ2-7; D might be TRBD2 (6 bases). V lost 4 bases and J lost 3, with 13 bases in between. This CDR3 spans 14 amino acids. The germline gives CDR1 MGHRA, CDR2 YSYEKL. CDR3 nucleotide sequence: TGCGCCAGCAGCCCGGGACTGGAAATCTACGAGCAGTACTTC. Translating gives CASSPGLEIYEQYF.

This chain connects TRBV19 to TRBJ2-7, with a possible D match to TRBD1 (6 bases). The V end lost 3 bases, the J end lost 7 bases, and 16 bases lay between the germline ends. Germline CDR1 LNHDA, CDR2 SQIVND (reference sequence). The CDR3 has 14 amino acids. The CDR3 DNA reads as TGTGCCAGTAGTATCCTCCGAGGGGGTCGGGAGCAGTACTTC. It encodes CASSILRGGREQYF.